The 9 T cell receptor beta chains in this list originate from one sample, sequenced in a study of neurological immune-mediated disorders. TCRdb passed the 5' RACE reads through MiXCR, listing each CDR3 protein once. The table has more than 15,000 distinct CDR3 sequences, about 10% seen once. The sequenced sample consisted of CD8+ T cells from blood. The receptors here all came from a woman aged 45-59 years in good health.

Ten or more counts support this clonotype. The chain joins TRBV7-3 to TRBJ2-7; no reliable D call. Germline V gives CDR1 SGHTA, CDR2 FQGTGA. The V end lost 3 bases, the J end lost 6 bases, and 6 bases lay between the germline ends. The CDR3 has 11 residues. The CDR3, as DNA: TGTGCCAGCAGCTTTCTCCGCGAGCAGTACTTC. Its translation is CASSFLREQYF.

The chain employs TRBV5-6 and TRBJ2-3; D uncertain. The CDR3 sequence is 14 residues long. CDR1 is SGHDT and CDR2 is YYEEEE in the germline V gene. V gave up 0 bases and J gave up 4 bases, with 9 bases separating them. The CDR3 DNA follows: TGTGCCAGCAGCTTGGCTCTGGACCCAGATACGCAGTATTTT. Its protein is CASSLALDPDTQYF. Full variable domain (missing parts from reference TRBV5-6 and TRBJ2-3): DAGVTQSPTHLIKTRGQQVTLRCSPKSGHDTVSWYQQALGQGPQFIFQYYEEEERQRGNFPDRFSGHQFPNYSSELNVNALLLGDSALYLCASSLALDPDTQYFGPGTRLTVL.

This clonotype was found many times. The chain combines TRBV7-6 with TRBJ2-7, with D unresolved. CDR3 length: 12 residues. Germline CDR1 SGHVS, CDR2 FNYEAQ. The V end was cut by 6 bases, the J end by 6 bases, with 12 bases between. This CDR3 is CASRPTGGEQYF. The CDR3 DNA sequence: TGTGCCAGCAGACCTACGGGTGGCGAGCAGTACTTC.

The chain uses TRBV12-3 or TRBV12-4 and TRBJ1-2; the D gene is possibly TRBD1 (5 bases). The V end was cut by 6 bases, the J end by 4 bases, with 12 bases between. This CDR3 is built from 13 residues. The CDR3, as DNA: TGTGCCAGCAGAGAGACGGGGGGCTATGGCTACACCTTC. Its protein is CASRETGGYGYTF.

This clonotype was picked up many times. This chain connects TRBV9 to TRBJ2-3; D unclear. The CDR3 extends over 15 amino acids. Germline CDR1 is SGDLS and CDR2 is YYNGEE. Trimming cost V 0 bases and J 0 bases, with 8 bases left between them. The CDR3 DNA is TGTGCCAGCAGCGTAGAGGGCAGGAGCACAGATACGCAGTATTTT. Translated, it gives CASSVEGRSTDTQYF. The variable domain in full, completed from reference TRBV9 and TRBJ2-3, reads DSGVTQTPKHLITATGQRVTLRCSPRSGDLSVYWYQQSLDQGLQFLIQYYNGEERAKGNILERFSAQQFPDLHSELNLSSLELGDSALYFCASSVEGRSTDTQYFGPGTRLTVL.

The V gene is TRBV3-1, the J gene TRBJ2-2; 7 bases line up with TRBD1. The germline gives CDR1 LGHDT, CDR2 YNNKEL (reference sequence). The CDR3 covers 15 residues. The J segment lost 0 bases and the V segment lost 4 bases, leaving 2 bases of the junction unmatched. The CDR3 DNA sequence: TGTGCCAGCAGCCCAGGGACAGCGAACACCGGGGAGCTGTTTTTT. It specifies CASSPGTANTGELFF.

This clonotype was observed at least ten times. The CDR3 here is CASREWSGEQYF. DNA of the CDR3: TGTGCCAGCAGGGAATGGTCCGGCGAGCAGTACTTC. The chain uses TRBV5-6 and TRBJ2-7, with D unclear. Germline lookup yields CDR1 SGHDT and CDR2 YYEEEE. The CDR3 consists of 12 residues. Trimming removed 5 bases from V and 6 bases from J, with 12 bases in between.

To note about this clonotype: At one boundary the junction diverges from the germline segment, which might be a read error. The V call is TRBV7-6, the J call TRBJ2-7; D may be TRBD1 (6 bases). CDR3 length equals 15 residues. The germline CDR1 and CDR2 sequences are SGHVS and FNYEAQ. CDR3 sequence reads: CVSSLGSDSSYEQYF. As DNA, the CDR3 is TGTGTCAGCAGCTTAGGTTCGGACAGCTCCTACGAGCAGTACTTT. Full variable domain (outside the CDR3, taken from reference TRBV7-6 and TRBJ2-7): GAGVSQSPRYKVTKRGQDVALRCDPISGHVSLYWYRQALGQGPEFLTYFNYEAQQDKSGLPNDRFSAERPEGSISTLTIQRTEQRDSAMYRCVSSLGSDSSYEQYFGPGTRLTVT.

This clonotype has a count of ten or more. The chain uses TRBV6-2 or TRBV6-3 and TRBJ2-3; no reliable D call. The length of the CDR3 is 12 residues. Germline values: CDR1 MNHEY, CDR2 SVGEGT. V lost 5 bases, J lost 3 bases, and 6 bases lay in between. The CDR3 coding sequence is TGTGCCAGCAGTATGGATACAGATACGCAGTATTTT. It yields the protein CASSMDTDTQYF.